The sequence of this T cell receptor beta chain was determined in a study of T cell responses to AZD1222 COVID-19 vaccine. Study findings and constraints: Baseline serology detected seropositivity in only 5 or 6 AZD1222 recipients. Spike-specific TCR breadth and depth rose after two AZD1222 doses. Possibly, clonal diversity was underestimated; donors were largely white British and included more females.

This table comes from immunoSEQ multiplex PCR, and its TCRdb copy is limited to in-frame clones, with some not included. The data hold about 120,000 clones, with 75% to 95% observed a single time. The CDR3 is made up of 15 amino acids. V lost 3 bases and J lost 3, with 12 bases in between. Germline V gives CDR1 MNHNS, CDR2 SASEGT. To note about this clone: Its antigen is currently unknown.

The clonotype comes from an adult who received the MenACWY meningococcal vaccine as a control. Specimen: peripheral blood, collected 28 days after the second dose of the MenACWY control vaccine. The V gene is TRBV6-1, the J gene TRBJ2-1; no clear D. The CDR3: CASSDSVWNYNEQFF. The CDR3 DNA sequence: TGTGCCAGCAGTGATTCGGTTTGGAACTACAATGAGCAGTTCTTC.